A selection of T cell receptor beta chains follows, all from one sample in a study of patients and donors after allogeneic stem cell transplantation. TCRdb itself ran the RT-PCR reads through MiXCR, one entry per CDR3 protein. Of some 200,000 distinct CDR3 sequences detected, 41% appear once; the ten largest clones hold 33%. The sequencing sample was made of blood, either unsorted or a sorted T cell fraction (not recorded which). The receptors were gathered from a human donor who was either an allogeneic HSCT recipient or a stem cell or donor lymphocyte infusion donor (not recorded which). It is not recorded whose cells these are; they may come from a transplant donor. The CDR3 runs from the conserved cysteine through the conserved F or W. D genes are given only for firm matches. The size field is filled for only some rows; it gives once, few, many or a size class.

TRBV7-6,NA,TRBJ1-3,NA,CASSLPVVGAGNTIYF,TGTGCCAGCAGCTTACCTGTGGTGGGTGCTGGAAACACCATATATTTT
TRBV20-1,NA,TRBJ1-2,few,CSAAPGASSYGYTF,TGCAGTGCTGCCCCGGGTGCCAGTTCCTATGGCTACACCTTC
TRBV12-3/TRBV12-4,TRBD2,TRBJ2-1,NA,CASSLGLHAGDNEQFF,TGTGCCAGCAGTTTAGGCCTGCATGCGGGAGACAATGAGCAGTTCTTC
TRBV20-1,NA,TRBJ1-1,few,CSARVRITEAFF,TGCAGTGCTAGAGTCCGGATCACTGAAGCTTTCTTT
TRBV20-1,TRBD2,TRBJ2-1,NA,CSAVLAGVRDEQFF,TGCAGTGCGGTACTAGCGGGAGTAAGAGATGAGCAGTTCTTC
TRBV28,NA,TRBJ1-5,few,CASSFSQTQPQHF,TGTGCCAGCAGTTTTTCCCAGACTCAGCCCCAGCATTTT
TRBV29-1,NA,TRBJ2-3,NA,CSVGGPPDTQYF,TGCAGCGTTGGAGGACCTCCAGATACGCAGTATTTT
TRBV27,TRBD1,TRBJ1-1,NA,CASTGTGYAEAFF,TGTGCCAGCACCGGGACAGGGTACGCTGAAGCTTTCTTT
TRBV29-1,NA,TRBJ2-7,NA,CSVAWERNYEQYF,TGCAGCGTTGCCTGGGAAAGGAACTACGAGCAGTACTTC
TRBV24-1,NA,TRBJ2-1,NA,CATSVKAGLGGNEQFF,TGTGCCACCAGTGTAAAGGCAGGGCTGGGAGGCAATGAGCAGTTCTTC
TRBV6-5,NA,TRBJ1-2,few,CASRTSDYGYTF,TGTGCCAGCAGAACCAGTGACTATGGCTACACCTTC
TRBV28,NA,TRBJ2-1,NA,CASSSMGGRYNEQFF,TGTGCCAGCAGTTCTATGGGCGGACGCTACAATGAGCAGTTCTTC
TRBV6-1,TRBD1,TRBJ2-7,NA,CASRINSGTGSYEQYF,TGTGCCAGCAGGATCAACTCCGGGACAGGATCCTACGAGCAGTACTTC
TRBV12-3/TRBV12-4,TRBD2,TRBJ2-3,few,CASSPSSGSRTDTQYF,TGTGCCAGCAGCCCCTCTAGCGGGAGTCGGACAGATACGCAGTATTTT
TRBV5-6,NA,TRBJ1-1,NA,CASSLGRYMNTEAFF,TGTGCCAGCAGCTTGGGACGGTACATGAACACTGAAGCTTTCTTT
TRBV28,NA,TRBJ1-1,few,CASRDGLILNTEAFF,TGTGCCAGCAGGGACGGCCTAATCTTGAACACTGAAGCTTTCTTT
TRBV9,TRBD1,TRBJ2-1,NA,CASSADRATYNEQFF,TGTGCCAGCAGCGCAGACAGGGCAACCTACAATGAGCAGTTCTTC
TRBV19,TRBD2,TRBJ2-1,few,CASSLLAGGPLGQFF,TGTGCCAGTAGCCTCCTAGCGGGAGGGCCTTTGGGACAGTTCTTC
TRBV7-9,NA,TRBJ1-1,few,CASLVGGGNTEAFF,TGTGCCAGCTTGGTAGGGGGAGGGAACACTGAAGCTTTCTTT
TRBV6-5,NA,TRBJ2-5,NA,CASSYTTGEETQYF,TGTGCCAGCAGTTATACGACAGGAGAAGAGACCCAGTACTTC
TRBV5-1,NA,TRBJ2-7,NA,CASSPRDLPYEQYF,TGCGCCAGCAGCCCCCGGGACCTCCCATACGAGCAGTACTTC
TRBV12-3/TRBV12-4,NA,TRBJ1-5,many,CASSLQGSDQPQHF,TGTGCCAGCAGTTTACAAGGGTCGGACCAGCCCCAGCATTTT
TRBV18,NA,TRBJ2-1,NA,CASSPLGDSYNEQFF,TGTGCCAGCTCACCTCTGGGCGACTCCTACAATGAGCAGTTCTTC
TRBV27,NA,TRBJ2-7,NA,CASSLGEDSSYEQYF,TGTGCCAGCAGTCTCGGGGAGGACAGCTCCTACGAGCAGTACTTC
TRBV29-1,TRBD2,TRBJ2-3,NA,CSAGTSGPTDTQYF,TGCAGCGCCGGGACTAGCGGTCCCACAGATACGCAGTATTTT
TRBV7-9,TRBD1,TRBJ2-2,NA,CASSPPGTANTGELFF,TGTGCCAGCAGCCCACCCGGGACAGCGAACACCGGGGAGCTGTTTTTT
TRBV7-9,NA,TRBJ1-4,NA,CATPIPPTNEKLFF,TGTGCCACCCCGATCCCCCCAACTAATGAAAAACTGTTTTTT
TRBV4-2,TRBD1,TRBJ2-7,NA,CASSPGQGASEQYF,TGTGCCAGCAGCCCCGGACAGGGGGCCTCCGAGCAGTACTTC
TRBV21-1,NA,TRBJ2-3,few,CASSKEAGLAGTQYF,TGTGCCAGCAGCAAAGAGGCGGGACTAGCGGGTACGCAGTATTTT
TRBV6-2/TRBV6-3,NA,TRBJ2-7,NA,CASSPYLSVSSYEQYF,TGTGCCAGCAGTCCCTACCTGTCCGTTTCTTCCTACGAGCAGTACTTC
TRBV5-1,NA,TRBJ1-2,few,CASSFTGGDGYTF,TGCGCCAGCAGCTTTACTGGGGGCGATGGCTACACCTTC
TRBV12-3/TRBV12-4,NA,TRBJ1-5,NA,CASSLSLGQPQHF,TGTGCCAGCAGCCTCTCCCTTGGGCAGCCCCAGCATTTT
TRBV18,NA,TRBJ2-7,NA,CASSPTDGSYEQYF,TGTGCCAGCTCACCTACGGACGGCTCCTACGAGCAGTACTTC
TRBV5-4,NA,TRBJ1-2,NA,CASSLVGANYGYTF,TGTGCCAGCAGCTTGGTCGGGGCTAACTATGGCTACACCTTC
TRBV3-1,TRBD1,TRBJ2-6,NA,CASSQFPSGGFSSGANVLTF,TGTGCCAGCAGCCAATTTCCCTCAGGGGGCTTCAGCTCTGGGGCCAACGTCCTGACTTTC
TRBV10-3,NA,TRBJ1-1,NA,CASRGEGAEAFF,TGTGCCAGTAGGGGTGAGGGAGCTGAAGCTTTCTTT
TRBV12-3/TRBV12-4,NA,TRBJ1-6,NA,CASSLVGGQGSPLHF,TGTGCCAGCAGTTTAGTAGGGGGTCAGGGATCACCCCTCCACTTT
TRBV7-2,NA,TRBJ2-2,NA,CASSFIQETGELFF,TGTGCCAGCAGCTTTATCCAAGAAACCGGGGAGCTGTTTTTT
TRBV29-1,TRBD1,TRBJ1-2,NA,CSVDRSLGYTF,TGCAGCGTGGACAGGTCCCTGGGCTACACCTTC
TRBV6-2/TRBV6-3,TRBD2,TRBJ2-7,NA,CASSHGLAGSYEQYF,TGTGCCAGCAGTCACGGACTAGCGGGCTCCTACGAGCAGTACTTC
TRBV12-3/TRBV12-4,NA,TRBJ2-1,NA,CASSFGPLREQFF,TGTGCCAGCAGTTTCGGGCCCCTTAGGGAGCAGTTCTTC
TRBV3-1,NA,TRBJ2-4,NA,CASSPYPTSKAKNIQYF,TGTGCCAGCAGCCCGTACCCCACTAGTAAAGCCAAAAACATTCAGTACTTC
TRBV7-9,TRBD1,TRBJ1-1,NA,CASSLGDSFYTEAFF,TGTGCCAGCAGCTTGGGGGACAGCTTCTACACTGAAGCTTTCTTT
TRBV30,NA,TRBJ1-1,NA,CAWTREVWNTEAFF,TGTGCCTGGACCAGGGAAGTCTGGAACACTGAAGCTTTCTTT
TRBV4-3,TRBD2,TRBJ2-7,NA,CASSQVRLAGVEQYF,TGCGCCAGCAGCCAAGTCAGGCTAGCGGGAGTTGAGCAGTACTTC
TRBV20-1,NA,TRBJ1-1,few,CSARDPDGNTEAFF,TGCAGTGCTAGAGATCCGGACGGGAACACTGAAGCTTTCTTT
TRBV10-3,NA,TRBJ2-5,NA,CAISELETQYF,TGTGCCATCAGTGAACTCGAGACCCAGTACTTC
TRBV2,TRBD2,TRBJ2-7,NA,CASSPGLAGGWYF,TGTGCCAGCAGCCCGGGACTAGCGGGAGGATGGTACTTC
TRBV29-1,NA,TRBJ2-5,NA,CSAGEETQYF,TGCAGCGCTGGCGAAGAGACCCAGTACTTC
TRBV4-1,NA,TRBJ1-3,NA,CASSRTQDDSGNTIYF,TGCGCCAGCAGCCGAACTCAGGACGACTCTGGAAACACCATATATTTT
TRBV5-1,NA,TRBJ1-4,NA,CASSLGGPNEKLFF,TGCGCCAGCAGCTTGGGGGGGCCTAATGAAAAACTGTTTTTT
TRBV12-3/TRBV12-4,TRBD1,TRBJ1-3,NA,CASSLGPGTGGNTIYF,TGTGCCAGCAGTTTAGGGCCAGGGACAGGCGGAAACACCATATATTTT
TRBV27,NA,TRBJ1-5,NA,CASSDRIYSNQPQHF,TGTGCCAGCAGCGACAGAATCTATAGCAATCAGCCCCAGCATTTT
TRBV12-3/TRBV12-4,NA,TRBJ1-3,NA,CASSEGVTGNTIYF,TGTGCCAGCAGTGAAGGGGTGACTGGAAACACCATATATTTT
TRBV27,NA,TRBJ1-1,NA,CASSLSRRVNTEAFF,TGTGCCAGCAGTTTATCCCGCAGGGTGAACACTGAAGCTTTCTTT
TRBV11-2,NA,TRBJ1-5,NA,CASSLAGHQPQHF,TGTGCCAGCAGCTTAGCAGGGCACCAGCCCCAGCATTTT
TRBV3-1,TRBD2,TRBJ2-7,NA,CASSGFSLAGKSYEQYF,TGTGCCAGCAGCGGCTTTTCACTAGCGGGCAAATCCTACGAGCAGTACTTC
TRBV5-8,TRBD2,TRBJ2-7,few,CASSLGLAGTYEQYF,TGTGCCAGCAGCTTGGGGCTAGCGGGAACCTACGAGCAGTACTTC
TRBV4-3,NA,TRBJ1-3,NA,CASSLTDNPGNTIYF,TGCGCCAGCAGCCTGACGGACAACCCTGGAAACACCATATATTTT
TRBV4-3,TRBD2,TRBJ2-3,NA,CASSQDTGGPADTQYF,TGCGCCAGCAGCCAAGATACGGGAGGGCCCGCAGATACGCAGTATTTT